This T cell receptor beta chain is drawn from a study of cytomegalovirus exposure and HLA in healthy donors. Study findings and constraints: Specificity for CMV antigens was confirmed in vitro for three of the CMV-associated chains. According to a later analysis, TCR clusters from the first cohort tended to co-occur in the 100 to 150 validation repertoires.

The donors were members of the validation cohort comprising over a hundred subjects, separate from the roughly 690-subject first cohort. TCRdb's copy holds only in-frame clones and misses some; the assay was immunoSEQ multiplex PCR. The table has some 250,000 clones, about 90% seen once. To note about this clone: Its antigen remains unidentified.

This CDR3 comprises 15 residues. Germline CDR1 and CDR2: MNHEY and SMNVEV (reference sequence). V was pared by 5 bases and J by 8 bases, with 11 bases of the junction left unmatched. The rearrangement uses TRBV27 and TRBJ2-1, with 8 bases lining up with TRBD2. The sequence was collected from a woman aged 30 to 39 in good health and CMV-seronegative. The sample was PBMCs. The DNA of the CDR3 is TGTGCCAGCAGTCTCCGGACTAGCTGGGGGTATGAGCAGTTCTTC. Translation gives CASSLRTSWGYEQFF.